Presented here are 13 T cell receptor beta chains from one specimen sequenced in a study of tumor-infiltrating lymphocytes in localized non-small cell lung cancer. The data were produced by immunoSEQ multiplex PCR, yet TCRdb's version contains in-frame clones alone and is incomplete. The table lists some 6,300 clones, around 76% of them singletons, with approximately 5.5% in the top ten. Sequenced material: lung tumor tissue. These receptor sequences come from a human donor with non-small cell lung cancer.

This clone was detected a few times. CDR3 nucleotides: TGTGCCAGCAGCTTATGGGGCGCTGGGACAGATACGCAGTATTTT. It codes for CASSLWGAGTDTQYF. The V call is TRBV11-3, the J call TRBJ2-3; tentatively, D is TRBD1 (5 bases). The CDR3 is 15 residues long. Looked up from germline, CDR1 is SGHNT and CDR2 is YENEEA. The V end was cut by 2 bases, the J end by 3 bases, with 12 bases between.

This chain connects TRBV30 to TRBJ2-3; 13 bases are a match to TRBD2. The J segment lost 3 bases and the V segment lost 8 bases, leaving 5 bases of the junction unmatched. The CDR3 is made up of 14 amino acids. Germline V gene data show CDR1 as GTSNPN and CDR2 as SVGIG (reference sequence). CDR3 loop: CAHQTSGRTDTQYF. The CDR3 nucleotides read TGTGCCCATCAGACTAGCGGGAGGACAGATACGCAGTATTTT.

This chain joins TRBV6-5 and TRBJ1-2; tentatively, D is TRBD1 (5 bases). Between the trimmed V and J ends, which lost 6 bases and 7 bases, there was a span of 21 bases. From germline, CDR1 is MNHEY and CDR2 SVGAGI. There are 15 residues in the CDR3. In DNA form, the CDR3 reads TGTGCCAGCAGCCCAGGAAGGGGCCCCTTAAGTGGCTACACCTTC. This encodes CASSPGRGPLSGYTF.

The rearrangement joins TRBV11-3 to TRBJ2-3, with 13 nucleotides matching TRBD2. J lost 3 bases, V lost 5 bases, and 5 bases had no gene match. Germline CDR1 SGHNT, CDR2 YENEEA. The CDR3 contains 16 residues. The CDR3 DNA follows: TGTGCCAGCAGCACGCGGACTAGCGGGAGTACAGATACGCAGTATTTT. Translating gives CASSTRTSGSTDTQYF. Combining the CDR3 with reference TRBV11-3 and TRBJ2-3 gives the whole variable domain EAGVVQSPRYKIIEKKQPVAFWCNPISGHNTLYWYLQNLGQGPELLIRYENEEAVDDSQLPKDRFSAERLKGVDSTLKIQPAELGDSAVYLCASSTRTSGSTDTQYFGPGTRLTVL.

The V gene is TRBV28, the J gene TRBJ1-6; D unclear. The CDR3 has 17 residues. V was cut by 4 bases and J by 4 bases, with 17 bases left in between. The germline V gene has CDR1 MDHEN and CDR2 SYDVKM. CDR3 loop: CASSSRTGGTYNSPLHF. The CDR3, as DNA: TGTGCCAGCAGTTCACGGACGGGCGGAACATATAATTCACCCCTCCACTTT.

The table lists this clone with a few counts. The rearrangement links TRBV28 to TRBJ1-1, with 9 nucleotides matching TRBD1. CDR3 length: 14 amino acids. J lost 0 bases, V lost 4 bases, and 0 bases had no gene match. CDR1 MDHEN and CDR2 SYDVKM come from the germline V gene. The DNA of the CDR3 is TGTGCCAGCAGTTGGACAGGGGTGAACACTGAAGCTTTCTTT. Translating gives CASSWTGVNTEAFF.

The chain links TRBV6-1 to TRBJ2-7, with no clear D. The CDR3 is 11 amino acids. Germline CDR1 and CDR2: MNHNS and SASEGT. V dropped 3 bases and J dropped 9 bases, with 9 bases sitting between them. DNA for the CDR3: TGTGCCAGCAGTGATGAAGCTCCGCAGTACTTC. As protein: CASSDEAPQYF.

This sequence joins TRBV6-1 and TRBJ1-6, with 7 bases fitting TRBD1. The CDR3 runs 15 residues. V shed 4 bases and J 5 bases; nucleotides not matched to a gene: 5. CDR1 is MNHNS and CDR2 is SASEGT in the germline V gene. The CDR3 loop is CASSVTGSDNSPLHF. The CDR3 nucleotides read TGTGCCAGCAGTGTGACAGGGTCTGATAATTCACCCCTCCACTTT.

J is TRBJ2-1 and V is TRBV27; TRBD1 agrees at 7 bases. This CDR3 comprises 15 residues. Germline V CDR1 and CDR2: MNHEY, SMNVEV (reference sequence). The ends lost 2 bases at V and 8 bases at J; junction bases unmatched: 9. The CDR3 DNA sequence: TGTGCCAGCAGTTTAGGACAGGTGAGGGTATATGAGCAGTTCTTC. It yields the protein CASSLGQVRVYEQFF.

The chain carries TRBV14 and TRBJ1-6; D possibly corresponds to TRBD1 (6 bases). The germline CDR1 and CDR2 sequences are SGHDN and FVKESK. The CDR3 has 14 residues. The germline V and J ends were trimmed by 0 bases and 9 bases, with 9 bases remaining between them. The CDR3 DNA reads TGTGCCAGCAGCCAAGATAGGGGGAGTTCACCCCTCCACTTT. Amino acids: CASSQDRGSSPLHF.

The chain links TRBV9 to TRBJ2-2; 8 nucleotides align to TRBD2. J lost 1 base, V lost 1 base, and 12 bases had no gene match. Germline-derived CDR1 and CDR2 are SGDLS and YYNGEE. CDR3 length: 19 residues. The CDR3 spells CASSVPPGYSGRNTGELFF. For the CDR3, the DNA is TGTGCCAGCAGCGTACCTCCGGGGTACAGCGGGAGGAACACCGGGGAGCTGTTTTTT.

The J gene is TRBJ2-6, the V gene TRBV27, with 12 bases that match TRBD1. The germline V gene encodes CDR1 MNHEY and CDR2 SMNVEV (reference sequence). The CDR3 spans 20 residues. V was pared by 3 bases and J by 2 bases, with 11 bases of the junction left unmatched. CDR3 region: CASSFAVGDRGLAGANVLTF. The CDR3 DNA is TGTGCCAGCAGTTTCGCGGTCGGGGACAGGGGGCTCGCTGGGGCCAACGTCCTGACTTTC.

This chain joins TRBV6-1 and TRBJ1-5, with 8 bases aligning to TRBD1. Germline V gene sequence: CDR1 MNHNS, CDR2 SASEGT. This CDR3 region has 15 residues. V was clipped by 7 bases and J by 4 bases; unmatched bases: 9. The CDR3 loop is CASKSGTGWNQPQHF. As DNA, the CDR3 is TGTGCCAGCAAAAGTGGGACAGGCTGGAATCAGCCCCAGCATTTT.